The 32 T cell receptor beta chains listed next were all sequenced from one sample in a study of radiation and T cells in renal cell carcinoma. The assay was immunoSEQ multiplex PCR, and TCRdb's table has in-frame clones only and misses some. The table has some 25,000 clones, 55% to 70% seen once; the top ten hold 20% to 25%. Treatment denoted: treatment-naive control, cytoreductive nephrectomy. The specimen was tumor tissue, collected from a patient whose treatment was nephrectomy without radiotherapy. Receptor source: a man between 35 and 55 years old with renal cell carcinoma.

The V and J genes are TRBV9 and TRBJ1-2; D call uncertain. The CDR3 runs to 14 residues. Looked up from germline, CDR1 is SGDLS and CDR2 is YYNGEE. V lost 4 bases, J lost 8 bases, and 18 bases lay in between. Written as DNA, the CDR3 is TGTGCCAGCAGCCCGCGGGTTTCTATCGGGGGCTACACCTTC. It encodes CASSPRVSIGGYTF.

This CDR3 reads CASSPQDRGTYNEQFF. The CDR3 region has the DNA TGTGCCAGCAGCCCCCAGGACAGGGGGACCTACAATGAGCAGTTCTTC. J is TRBJ2-1 and V is TRBV7-8, with 10 bases identical to TRBD1. Germline assignment: CDR1 SGHVS and CDR2 FQNEAQ. The CDR3 is 16 amino acids. With 5 bases clipped from V and 2 bases from J, the junction kept 6 bases outside the gene matches.

This chain uses TRBV5-6 with TRBJ1-1; TRBD1 might be the D (5 bases). The CDR3 totals 16 residues. V gave up 0 bases and J gave up 1 base, with 13 bases separating them. Germline V gives CDR1 SGHDT, CDR2 YYEEEE. The CDR3 DNA reads as TGTGCCAGCAGCTTGGCCCAAGGGACGGGGAACACTGAAGCTTTCTTT. Protein product: CASSLAQGTGNTEAFF.

The chain recombines TRBV28 with TRBJ1-2; possible D gene TRBD1, 6 bases. Germline CDR1 reads MDHEN; CDR2 reads SYDVKM. The CDR3 covers 15 residues. The V and J ends lost 6 bases and 8 bases respectively, with 22 bases between them. CDR3 in amino acids: CASRSAGTKINGYTF. CDR3 nucleotides: TGTGCCAGCAGATCGGCCGGGACAAAAATCAACGGCTACACCTTC.

There are a few counts of this clone. The chain links TRBV28 to TRBJ1-5, with 7 bases that match TRBD1. Per germline, CDR1 MDHEN and CDR2 SYDVKM. V dropped 6 bases and J dropped 7; count of bases not matched to a gene: 9. The CDR3 covers 14 residues. CDR3 loop: CASSLGQWRQPQHF. The CDR3, as DNA: TGTGCCAGCAGCTTGGGACAGTGGCGACAGCCCCAGCATTTT.

The J gene is TRBJ1-4, the V gene TRBV6-5; 7 bases line up with TRBD1. This CDR3 is 15 amino acids long. In germline, CDR1 is MNHEY, CDR2 SVGAGI. J was trimmed by 8 bases and V by 6 bases; bases with no gene match: 12. CDR3 amino acids: CASRTQTGLGEKLFF. The CDR3 nucleotides are TGTGCCAGCAGGACGCAGACAGGGTTAGGGGAAAAACTGTTTTTT.

The chain joins TRBV19 to TRBJ1-5; 9 nucleotides align to TRBD1. Germline V gene data show CDR1 as LNHDA and CDR2 as SQIVND (reference sequence). V dropped 4 bases and J dropped 6; count of bases not matched to a gene: 7. This CDR3 contains 15 residues. This CDR3 reads CASSKTGGKGQPQHF. In nucleotides, the CDR3 is TGTGCCAGTAGTAAAACAGGGGGCAAGGGTCAGCCCCAGCATTTT. The full variable domain, completed using reference TRBV19 and TRBJ1-5, is DGGITQSPKYLFRKEGQNVTLSCEQNLNHDAMYWYRQDPGQGLRLIYYSQIVNDFQKGDIAEGYSVSREKKESFPLTVTSAQKNPTAFYLCASSKTGGKGQPQHFGDGTRLSIL.

A few counts support this clone. The chain links TRBV6-1 to TRBJ2-3; 8 bases agree with TRBD1. The ends lost 6 bases at V and 3 bases at J; junction bases unmatched: 8. The V gene's germline CDR1 is MNHNS and CDR2 SASEGT. The CDR3 covers 15 residues. The CDR3 region is CASRLQWTGTDTQYF. The CDR3 DNA follows: TGTGCCAGCAGACTACAATGGACAGGGACAGATACGCAGTATTTT.

V gene TRBV28 combines with J gene TRBJ1-5; D possibly corresponds to TRBD1 (6 bases). CDR1 is MDHEN and CDR2 is SYDVKM in the germline V gene. This CDR3 has 15 residues. Trimming took off 5 bases at V and 4 bases at J, with 15 bases between the two ends. The CDR3 DNA follows: TGTGCCAGCAGTCCGACCCTAGGGGGTAATCAGCCCCAGCATTTT. Its translation is CASSPTLGGNQPQHF.

The CDR3 is CASSLGLAGGPSSEQYF. The CDR3, as DNA: TGCGCCAGCAGCTTGGGACTAGCGGGAGGCCCGAGTAGCGAGCAGTACTTC. This rearrangement joins TRBV5-1 to TRBJ2-7; 13 nucleotides match TRBD2. This CDR3 has 17 amino acids. Unmatched junction bases numbered 9, after V lost 0 bases and J lost 6 bases. CDR1 is SGHRS, CDR2 YFSETQ, per germline.

This rearrangement joins TRBV6-1 to TRBJ2-6; D unresolved. Trimming left V 2 bases short and J 4 bases short, with 12 bases between. Germline V gene sequence: CDR1 MNHNS, CDR2 SASEGT. CDR3 length equals 16 residues. DNA for the CDR3: TGTGCCAGCAGTGAACTGGGAAGCACCGGGGCCAACGTCCTGACTTTC. It codes for CASSELGSTGANVLTF.

V and J are TRBV5-5 and TRBJ2-7; 7 bases agree with TRBD1. The germline V gene encodes CDR1 SGHKS and CDR2 YYEKEE (reference sequence). The CDR3 length is 15 residues. With V trimmed by 4 bases and J by 0 bases, 7 bases remained unmatched. For the CDR3, the DNA is TGTGCCAGCAGCCCTGGGACAGTAAGCTCCTACGAGCAGTACTTC. Protein sequence: CASSPGTVSSYEQYF.

This clone was observed a few times. This chain uses TRBV27 with TRBJ1-1; maybe TRBD1 (6 bases). Germline V gene data show CDR1 as MNHEY and CDR2 as SMNVEV (reference sequence). V lost 7 bases and J 0 bases, leaving 9 bases between the germline ends. The CDR3 runs to 13 residues. The CDR3 DNA follows: TGTGCCAGCACGGGGGCGTTGAACACTGAAGCTTTCTTT. This codes for CASTGALNTEAFF.

CDR3 sequence: CASSLFGQSNEQFF. The CDR3 coding sequence is TGCGCCAGCAGCTTGTTTGGGCAAAGTAATGAGCAGTTCTTC. The chain is built from TRBV5-1 and TRBJ2-1; D is unresolved. The CDR3 is 14 residues long. The ends were cut back, 1 base at V and 7 bases at J, with 12 bases in the middle. Germline V CDR1 and CDR2: SGHRS, YFSETQ. The full variable domain, rest sourced from reference TRBV5-1 and TRBJ2-1, is KAGVTQTPRYLIKTRGQQVTLSCSPISGHRSVSWYQQTPGQGLQFLFEYFSETQRNKGNFPGRFSGRQFSNSRSEMNVSTLELGDSALYLCASSLFGQSNEQFFGPGTRLTVL.

This chain links TRBV23-1 with TRBJ2-1, with D possibly matching TRBD1 (6 bases). TRBV23-1 is identified as an open reading frame with a role that is uncertain. V was cut by 6 bases and J by 6 bases, with 15 bases left in between. This CDR3 has 14 amino acids. Written as DNA, the CDR3 is TGCGCCAGCAGACAGGGACCCTTGTCCAATGAGCAGTTCTTC. It translates to CASRQGPLSNEQFF.

This sequence joins TRBV6-5 and TRBJ2-5; 9 positions agree with TRBD2. The CDR3 is 16 residues long. Germline CDR1 and CDR2: MNHEY and SVGAGI. J lost 2 bases, V lost 0 bases, and 4 bases had no gene match. The CDR3 sequence is CASSYSFTSGQETQYF. Written as DNA, the CDR3 is TGTGCCAGCAGTTACTCCTTTACTAGCGGGCAAGAGACCCAGTACTTC.

This clone was recorded once. The rearrangement joins TRBV6-1 to TRBJ1-6; 8 nucleotides align to TRBD1. This CDR3 has 15 amino acids. The V segment lost 5 bases and the J segment 7 bases; nucleotides outside the gene matches: 7. Germline-derived CDR1 and CDR2 are MNHNS and SASEGT. CDR3 sequence reads: CASSKDRVKNSPLHF. The CDR3 DNA follows: TGTGCCAGCAGTAAGGACAGGGTTAAAAATTCACCCCTCCACTTT.

The rearrangement links TRBV6-1 to TRBJ1-3, with D unresolved. The CDR3 is 19 residues long. V was pared by 2 bases and J by 0 bases, with 20 bases between. Germline values: CDR1 MNHNS, CDR2 SASEGT. The CDR3 sequence is CASSEWRLTTLGSGNTIYF. The CDR3 DNA is TGTGCCAGCAGTGAATGGCGATTAACCACGCTCGGCTCTGGAAACACCATATATTTT.

The genes are TRBV6-5 and TRBJ1-5; D not certain. The length of the CDR3 is 14 residues. Per the germline V gene, CDR1 is MNHEY and CDR2 is SVGAGI. Trimming shortened V by 0 bases and J by 3 bases, and 6 bases separated the two germline ends. DNA for the CDR3: TGTGCCAGCAGTTACTCTTCCACCAATCAGCCCCAGCATTTT. Encoded protein: CASSYSSTNQPQHF.

This sequence joins TRBV7-9 and TRBJ1-1; a possible D gene is TRBD1 (5 bases). V lost 5 bases and J 4 bases, leaving 8 bases between the germline ends. Germline lookup yields CDR1 SEHNR and CDR2 FQNEAQ (reference sequence). The CDR3 is made up of 12 amino acids. The DNA of the CDR3 is TGTGCCAGCAGCCGAGGGGCCACTGAAGCTTTCTTT. This encodes CASSRGATEAFF.

V gene TRBV5-1 combines with J gene TRBJ2-3; 8 positions match TRBD2. V lost 2 bases to trimming and J lost 3 bases; unmatched junction nucleotides: 5. The CDR3 totals 15 residues. Germline values: CDR1 SGHRS, CDR2 YFSETQ. The CDR3, as DNA: TGCGCCAGCAGCTTAGCGGGAGATCTGACAGATACGCAGTATTTT. It translates to CASSLAGDLTDTQYF.

A few counts support this clone. The CDR3 nucleotides are TGTGCCAGCAGCTGGGGCAGCAATTCACCCCTCCACTTT. Its translation is CASSWGSNSPLHF. This chain joins TRBV5-4 and TRBJ1-6; tentatively, D is TRBD1 (5 bases). Trimming removed 3 bases from V and 7 bases from J, with 8 bases in between. CDR3 length equals 13 residues. Germline V gene sequence: CDR1 SGHNT, CDR2 YYREEE (reference sequence). Based on the CDR3 plus reference TRBV5-4 and TRBJ1-6, the full variable domain is ETGVTQSPTHLIKTRGQQVTLRCSSQSGHNTVSWYQQALGQGPQFIFQYYREEENGRGNFPPRFSGLQFPNYSSELNVNALELDDSALYLCASSWGSNSPLHFGNGTRLTVT.

This chain uses TRBV5-1 with TRBJ1-1, with a possible D match to TRBD1 (5 bases). Germline V gene lookup returns CDR1 SGHRS and CDR2 YFSETQ. There are 15 residues in the CDR3. Trimming took off 0 bases at V and 5 bases at J, with 14 bases between the two ends. The CDR3 DNA follows: TGCGCCAGCAGCTTGGCGGACACCCTGGGTACTGAAGCTTTCTTT. Its protein is CASSLADTLGTEAFF.

V is TRBV18 and J is TRBJ2-3, with 12 bases identical to TRBD2. The length of the CDR3 is 16 residues. V lost 5 bases, J lost 2 bases, and 5 bases stayed unmatched. Germline assignment: CDR1 KGHSH and CDR2 LQKENI. The CDR3 loop reads CASSSWTSGDTDTQYF. The CDR3, as DNA: TGTGCCAGCTCATCCTGGACTAGCGGGGACACAGATACGCAGTATTTT.

The table lists this clone with a few counts. The J gene is TRBJ1-5, the V gene TRBV28; D is uncertain. Trimming pared 8 bases from V and 1 base from J, leaving 12 bases between. Germline values: CDR1 MDHEN, CDR2 SYDVKM. The CDR3 loop spans 14 amino acids. CDR3 loop: CASRTGGSNQPQHF. The CDR3 nucleotides are TGTGCCAGCCGAACGGGAGGGAGCAATCAGCCCCAGCATTTT.

The CDR3 spells CASSLGGKANSPLHF. The DNA of the CDR3 is TGCGCCAGCAGCTTGGGTGGCAAAGCGAATTCACCCCTCCACTTT. The gene calls are TRBV5-1 and TRBJ1-6; D remains unclear. CDR1 and CDR2 (germline): SGHRS, YFSETQ. The CDR3 extends over 15 amino acids. V lost 0 bases and J lost 7, with 11 bases in between.

The CDR3 region is CASSLLNEQFF. DNA for the CDR3: TGTGCCAGCAGCCTCCTGAATGAGCAGTTCTTC. The rearrangement links TRBV7-9 to TRBJ2-1; D is unclear. CDR1 SEHNR and CDR2 FQNEAQ come from the germline V gene (reference sequence). The CDR3 consists of 11 residues. Trimming shortened V by 5 bases and J by 7 bases, and 6 bases separated the two germline ends. Using reference TRBV7-9 and TRBJ2-1 for the parts outside the CDR3, the full variable domain is DTGVSQNPRHKITKRGQNVTFRCDPISEHNRLYWYRQTLGQGPEFLTYFQNEAQLEKSRLLSDRFSAERPKGSFSTLEIQRTEQGDSAMYLCASSLLNEQFFGPGTRLTVL.

The chain's CDR3 is CASRQGSMNTEAFF. DNA for the CDR3: TGTGCCAGCAGACAGGGCTCCATGAACACTGAAGCTTTCTTT. The chain employs TRBV6-1 and TRBJ1-1; a possible D gene is TRBD1 (6 bases). The CDR3 runs 14 residues. V was shortened by 6 bases and J by 0 bases, with 11 bases between the two germline ends. Looked up from germline, CDR1 is MNHNS and CDR2 is SASEGT.

The chain employs TRBV28 and TRBJ1-1; 7 nucleotides agree with TRBD1. Losses at the gene ends were 8 bases for V and 1 base for J; bases not matched to a gene: 4. Germline V gene data show CDR1 as MDHEN and CDR2 as SYDVKM. The CDR3 has 13 residues. The CDR3 DNA is TGTGCCAGCCGCTGGACAGGGAACACTGAAGCTTTCTTT. Translating it yields CASRWTGNTEAFF.

The rearrangement uses TRBV27 and TRBJ1-1, with D perhaps TRBD1 (6 bases). The germline V gene encodes CDR1 MNHEY and CDR2 SMNVEV (reference sequence). This CDR3 has 15 amino acids. Deletions cut 5 bases from V and 5 bases from J, with 18 bases between. The CDR3 bases are TGTGCCAGCAGTCTCCTCCCGGGGGGGGCGACTGAAGCTTTCTTT. Protein product: CASSLLPGGATEAFF.

The rearrangement links TRBV5-6 to TRBJ2-1, with D perhaps TRBD1 or TRBD2 (5 bases each). V lost 6 bases to trimming and J lost 6 bases, with 16 bases between them. Germline CDR1 reads SGHDT; CDR2 reads YYEEEE. The CDR3 has 14 residues. CDR3 nucleotides: TGTGCCAGCACTTCTGGGGGAGTCCTCAATGAGCAGTTCTTC. Encoded protein: CASTSGGVLNEQFF. The variable domain in full, with the rest retrieved from reference TRBV5-6 and TRBJ2-1, is DAGVTQSPTHLIKTRGQQVTLRCSPKSGHDTVSWYQQALGQGPQFIFQYYEEEERQRGNFPDRFSGHQFPNYSSELNVNALLLGDSALYLCASTSGGVLNEQFFGPGTRLTVL.

As to this clone: One end of the junction is discordant with germline, which a read error may explain. The chain has TRBV18 and TRBJ2-7; 7 positions agree with TRBD1. The germline V gene encodes CDR1 KGHSH and CDR2 LQKENI. CDR3 length equals 15 residues. The CDR3 DNA sequence: TGTGCCAGCTCGCCACGACAGGGTGGGGAGTACGAGCAGTACTTC. This sequence encodes CASSPRQGGEYEQYF.